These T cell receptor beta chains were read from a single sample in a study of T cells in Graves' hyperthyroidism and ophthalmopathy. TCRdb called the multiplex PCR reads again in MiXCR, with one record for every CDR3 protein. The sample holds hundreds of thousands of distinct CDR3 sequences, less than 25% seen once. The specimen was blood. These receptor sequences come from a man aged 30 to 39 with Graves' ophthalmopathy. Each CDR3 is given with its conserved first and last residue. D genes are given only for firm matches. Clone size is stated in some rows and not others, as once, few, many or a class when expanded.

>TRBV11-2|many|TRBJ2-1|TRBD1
TGTGCCAGCAGCTCCCTCCCGGGGACAGGAGACAATGAGCAGTTCTTC
CASSSLPGTGDNEQFF
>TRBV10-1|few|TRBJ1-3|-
TGCGCCAGCAGTGGATCCAACTCTGGAAACACCATATATTTT
CASSGSNSGNTIYF
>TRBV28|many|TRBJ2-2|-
TGTGCCAGCAGCAAATCTACGGCAGTGGACACCGGGGAGCTGTTTTTT
CASSKSTAVDTGELFF
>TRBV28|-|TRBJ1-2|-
TGTGCCAGCAGTTCCGGGGGGGGTGACTATGGCTACACCTTC
CASSSGGGDYGYTF
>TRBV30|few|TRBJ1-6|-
TGTGCCTGGAGTGTACAGGGACGATCACCCCTCCACTTT
CAWSVQGRSPLHF
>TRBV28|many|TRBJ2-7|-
TGTGCCAGCAGTTTTGGCCAGGCCGAGCAGTACTTC
CASSFGQAEQYF
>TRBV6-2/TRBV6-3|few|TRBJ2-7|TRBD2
TGTGCCAGCAGTTATAGACTAGCGGGAGTCTCCTACGAGCAGTACTTC
CASSYRLAGVSYEQYF
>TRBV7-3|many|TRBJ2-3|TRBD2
TGTGCCAGCAGCTTAGTCCCAGCGGGAACGACAGATACGCAGTATTTT
CASSLVPAGTTDTQYF
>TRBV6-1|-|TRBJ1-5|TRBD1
TGTGCCAGCAGTGAGCCGGGACAGGGGGGAAGCAATCAGCCCCAGCATTTT
CASSEPGQGGSNQPQHF
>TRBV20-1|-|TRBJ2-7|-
TGCAGTGCCCCTCGTCCGGAGAAATACGAGCAGTACTTC
CSAPRPEKYEQYF
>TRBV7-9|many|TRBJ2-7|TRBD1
TGTGCCAGCAGCTTAGCCTGGACAGGGGGTTACGAGCAGTACTTC
CASSLAWTGGYEQYF
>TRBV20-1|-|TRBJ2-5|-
TGCAGTGCTAGAGGACAGCAAGAGACCCAGTACTTC
CSARGQQETQYF
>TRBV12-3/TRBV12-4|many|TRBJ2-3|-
TGTGCCAGCAGTCCCCAGAGGTTTGATACGCAGTATTTT
CASSPQRFDTQYF
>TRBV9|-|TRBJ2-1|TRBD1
TGTGCCAGCAGCGCGGTTGACAGGGTAAATGATGAGCAGTTCTTC
CASSAVDRVNDEQFF
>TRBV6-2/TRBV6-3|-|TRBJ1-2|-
TGTGCCAGCAGTTATTATCGACCGGGGGATCTCTATGGCTACACCTTC
CASSYYRPGDLYGYTF
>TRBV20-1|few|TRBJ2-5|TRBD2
TGCAGTGCGGTTATAGCGGGAGTCGTGGGGCTACTAGAGACCCAGTACTTC
CSAVIAGVVGLLETQYF
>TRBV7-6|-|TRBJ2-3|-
TGTGCCAGCAGCTGGGCTAAAGATACGCAGTATTTT
CASSWAKDTQYF
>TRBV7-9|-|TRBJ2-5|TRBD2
TGTGCCAGCAGCCGGACTAGCGAAGGAGAGACCCAGTACTTC
CASSRTSEGETQYF
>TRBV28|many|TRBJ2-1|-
TGTGCCAGCAGTCCCCCCCTATCCTACAATGAGCAGTTCTTC
CASSPPLSYNEQFF
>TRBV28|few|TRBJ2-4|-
TGTGCCAGCAGTTTATCCCTCCCCCCAGGCAAAAACATTCAGTACTTC
CASSLSLPPGKNIQYF
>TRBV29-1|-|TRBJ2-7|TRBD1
TGCAGCGTTGAAGATCGGGGACAGGGGACCTACGAGCAGTACTTC
CSVEDRGQGTYEQYF
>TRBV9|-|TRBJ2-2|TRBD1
TGTGCCAGCAGCGCCGACAGGGGGGACACCGGGGAGCTGTTTTTT
CASSADRGDTGELFF
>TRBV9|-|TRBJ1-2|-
TGTGCCAGCAGCGTGGGACCGAATAACTATGGCTACACCTTC
CASSVGPNNYGYTF
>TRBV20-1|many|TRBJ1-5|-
TGCAGTGCTACCCAGTCCCGGATCAAGCCCCAGCATTTT
CSATQSRIKPQHF